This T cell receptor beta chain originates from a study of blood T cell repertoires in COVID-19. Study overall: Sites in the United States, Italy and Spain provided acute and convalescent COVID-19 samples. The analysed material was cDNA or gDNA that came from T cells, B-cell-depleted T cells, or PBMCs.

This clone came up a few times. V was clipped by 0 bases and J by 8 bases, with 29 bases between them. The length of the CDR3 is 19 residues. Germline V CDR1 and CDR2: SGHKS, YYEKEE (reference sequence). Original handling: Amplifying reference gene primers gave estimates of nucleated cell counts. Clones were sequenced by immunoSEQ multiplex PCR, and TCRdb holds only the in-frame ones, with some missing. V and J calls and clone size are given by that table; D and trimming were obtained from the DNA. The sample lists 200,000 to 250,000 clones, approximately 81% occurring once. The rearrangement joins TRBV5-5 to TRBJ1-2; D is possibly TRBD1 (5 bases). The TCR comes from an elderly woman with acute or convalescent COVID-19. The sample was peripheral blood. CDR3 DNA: TGTGCCAGCAGCTTGGAGCCAAACAGGAATATGGCTACACCTAGGGGCTACACCTTC. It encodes CASSLEPNRNMATPRGYTF.